These T cell receptor beta chains were read from a single sample in a study of T cell responses to AZD1222 COVID-19 vaccine. This table comes from immunoSEQ multiplex PCR, and its TCRdb copy is limited to in-frame clones, with some not included. The sample carries about 180,000 clones, around 90% recorded once. The source material was peripheral blood, sampled 28 days after the second AZD1222 dose. The receptors come from an adult who received the AZD1222 COVID-19 vaccine. CDR3s include the opening cysteine and the closing phenylalanine or tryptophan. The D gene is left open where the match is weak. Size tells how often a clone was seen (once, few, many) or the class of an expanded clone, and some rows leave it out.

>TRBV18|TRBJ2-7|-|-
TGTGCCAGCTCACCCCAGTGGGGGGCGGAAGAGCAGTACTTC
CASSPQWGAEEQYF
>TRBV4-2|TRBJ2-7|-|-
TGTGCCAGCAGCCAAGAGGGGCTAGAGCGGTCCTACGAGCAGTACTTC
CASSQEGLERSYEQYF
>TRBV19|TRBJ2-6|TRBD1|-
TGTGCCAGTAGTCGGGACAGGGGATCCAACGTCCTGACTTTC
CASSRDRGSNVLTF
>TRBV5-1|TRBJ2-3|TRBD2|-
TGCGCCAGCAGCTCCGGACTAGCGGGAGGGACTAGCACAGATACGCAGTATTTT
CASSSGLAGGTSTDTQYF
>TRBV18|TRBJ1-2|-|few
TGTGCCAGCTCCGAGGTGAATTATGGCTACACCTTC
CASSEVNYGYTF
>TRBV9|TRBJ1-1|-|-
TGTGCCAGCAGCGTAACGTCAGCCACTGAAGCTTTCTTT
CASSVTSATEAFF
>TRBV7-2|TRBJ1-1|TRBD1|few
TGTGCCAGCAGCTTTGACAGGGAATGGTCCGAAGCTTTCTTT
CASSFDREWSEAFF
>TRBV9|TRBJ2-1|-|-
TGTGCCACCGGACGGGTCAGCAATGAGCAGTTCTTC
CATGRVSNEQFF
>TRBV30|TRBJ2-1|-|-
TGTGCCTGGACCCTCGGGCGGGAACCACTACCGCATGAGCAGTTCTTC
CAWTLGREPLPHEQFF
>TRBV30|TRBJ1-2|-|-
TGTGCCTGGAGTGGGGTGGGTCCCCCTGGCTACACCTTC
CAWSGVGPPGYTF
>TRBV27|TRBJ2-7|-|-
TGTGCCAGCAGTTTTGGGGTCCGGGGAGCGGAGGGCGAGCAGTACTTC
CASSFGVRGAEGEQYF
>TRBV5-8|TRBJ2-1|TRBD1|once
TGTGCCAGCAGCCTATATCCCGACAGGGGAAAGTTCTTC
CASSLYPDRGKFF
>TRBV12-3/TRBV12-4|TRBJ2-1|-|-
TGTGCCAGCAGTTCGCAGCTGAGTGAGCAGTTCTTC
CASSSQLSEQFF
>TRBV9|TRBJ2-1|TRBD2|-
TGTGCCAGCAGCCCCCGACTAGCGGGAACCAATGAGCAGTTCTTC
CASSPRLAGTNEQFF
>TRBV11-2|TRBJ2-7|-|-
TGTGCCAGCAGCTTATCCGGGAACCTCGAGCAGTACTTC
CASSLSGNLEQYF
>TRBV19|TRBJ1-1|-|-
TGTGCCAGTCAGCTAGGGTGGGGGACTGAAGCTTTCTTT
CASQLGWGTEAFF
>TRBV5-4|TRBJ2-1|TRBD2|-
TGTGCCAGCAGCTCTAGGACTAGCGGGAGTGTCAATGAGCAGTTCTTC
CASSSRTSGSVNEQFF
>TRBV5-5|TRBJ2-1|TRBD2|few
TGTGCCAGCAGCTCCCTACCGACTAGCGGGACTTCCTACAATGAGCAGTTCTTC
CASSSLPTSGTSYNEQFF
>TRBV15|TRBJ2-7|-|few
TGTGCCACCAGCCCCCTCAACCAGTATTCCTACGAGCAGTACTTC
CATSPLNQYSYEQYF
>TRBV20-1|TRBJ2-7|TRBD2|-
TGCAGTGCGAGTAGCGGGAGGTCCTACGAGCAGTACTTC
CSASSGRSYEQYF
>TRBV12-5|TRBJ2-2|-|-
TGTGCTAGTGGTTTGGTATTAGGGGGTCCCGGGGAGCTGTTTTTT
CASGLVLGGPGELFF
>TRBV10-3|TRBJ2-2|-|once
TGTGCCATCAGTGAGTCGTCCTCCCCCGGGGAGCTGTTTTTT
CAISESSSPGELFF
>TRBV28|TRBJ1-2|-|-
TGTGCCAGCACCTCCGGGACGGTCTATGGCTACACCTTC
CASTSGTVYGYTF
>TRBV3-1/TRBV3-2|TRBJ2-1|-|-
TGTGCCAGCAGCCAAGTTAACAATGAGCAGTTCTTC
CASSQVNNEQFF
>TRBV9|TRBJ2-7|TRBD2|-
TGTGCCAGCAGCGCGCCCGGGGGGTACGAGCAGTACTTC
CASSAPGGYEQYF
>TRBV27|TRBJ2-7|-|-
TGTGCCAGCAGTTTGGATCGGGTCTACGAGCAGTACTTC
CASSLDRVYEQYF
>TRBV3-1/TRBV3-2|TRBJ2-6|-|-
TGTGCCAGCAGCCGTGTTAGCTCTGGGGCCAACGTCCTGACTTTC
CASSRVSSGANVLTF
>TRBV4-3|TRBJ2-5|-|-
TGCGCCAGCAGCCAAGAACCGGGGGCGGGGGAGACCCAGTACTTC
CASSQEPGAGETQYF
>TRBV7-2|TRBJ2-3|-|once
TGTGCCAGCAGCTTAGCCCAAGCGGGCACAGATACGCAGTATTTT
CASSLAQAGTDTQYF
>TRBV7-2|TRBJ2-3|TRBD1|-
TGTGCCAGCAGCCTCGACAGGGGGACGCAGTATTTT
CASSLDRGTQYF
>TRBV18|TRBJ2-5|-|once
TGTGCCAGCTCACCCGGGGGCACGGACGGAATCCAAGAGACCCAGTACTTC
CASSPGGTDGIQETQYF
>TRBV6-5|TRBJ1-4|-|-
TGTGCCAGCGATAAGGGTGCAACTAATGAAAAACTGTTTTTT
CASDKGATNEKLFF
>TRBV6-2/TRBV6-3|TRBJ2-7|-|-
TGTGCCAGCAGTTACATGGACGGTAAAGGAGTTCAGCAGTACTTC
CASSYMDGKGVQQYF
>TRBV13|TRBJ2-7|-|-
TGTGCCAGCAGCTTATCCGGGGACTCTCCCTACGAGCAGTACTTC
CASSLSGDSPYEQYF
>TRBV19|TRBJ2-7|TRBD2|-
TGTGCCAGTAGTGCGCAGAGGTCCCAAGGGACTAGCGGGAGGGCCCCCAGCGAGCAGTACTTC
CASSAQRSQGTSGRAPSEQYF
>TRBV4-1|TRBJ2-7|-|-
TGCGCCAGCAGCTATCGCCCACGCGAGGGCAGTTTCTCCTACGAGCAGTACTTC
CASSYRPREGSFSYEQYF
>TRBV30|TRBJ2-1|-|-
TGTGCCTGGAGTCTCACAGCGGCGTATAATGGGGTTGGTATTGAGCAGTTCTTC
CAWSLTAAYNGVGIEQFF
>TRBV6-2/TRBV6-3|TRBJ2-2|-|-
TGTGCCAGCAGTTATGTGACCGGGGAGCTGTTTTTT
CASSYVTGELFF
>TRBV4-2|TRBJ1-1|-|-
TGTGCCAGCAGCCAAGGAAGCAGGGCGAACACTGAAGCTTTCTTT
CASSQGSRANTEAFF
>TRBV7-2|TRBJ2-5|-|-
TGTGCCAGCAGCCCCTATGAGGAGACCCAGTACTTC
CASSPYEETQYF
>TRBV5-1|TRBJ2-1|-|-
TGCGCCAGCAGCCACGGGGGGGACAGTTACAATGAGCAGTTCTTC
CASSHGGDSYNEQFF